This T cell receptor (beta chain) was recorded in a study of patients and donors after allogeneic stem cell transplantation (TCRdb year 2020). Libraries were made using RT-PCR. Data came from a NextSeq 550. TCRdb redid the processing of the public reads, applying fastp at Q25 and MiXCR, and retained in-frame beta chains. Entries are consolidated by CDR3 protein sequence, retaining the most common genes and DNA. The sample includes about 960,000 distinct CDR3 sequences, with over 15% observed a single time. The ten largest clones capture 5.5% to 6.5% of the sample. This clonotype appeared a few times. Its antigen has not been determined. Base qualities are not provided; no much larger clone lies one nucleotide away. The CDR3 starts with the cysteine, ends with the phenylalanine, and has 14 residues. Only the CDR3 DNA stays, 42 bases, in frame from base 1. The germline ends are 20 bases apart after V is trimmed by 8 bases and J by 9 bases. From the germline V gene (reference sequence), CDR1 is MNHEY and CDR2 is SMNVEV.

The TCR was taken from a human donor who was either an allogeneic HSCT recipient or a stem cell or donor lymphocyte infusion donor (not recorded which). It is not recorded whose cells these are; they may come from a transplant donor. The rearrangement joined TRBV27 to TRBJ2-1; the D segment could be TRBD1, given 6 matching bases. The sequenced sample was blood, either unsorted or a sorted T cell fraction (not recorded which). The sequenced DNA: TGTGCCAGCCTTAAGACAGGCCCCGAGGGTGAGCAGTTCTTC. It encodes CASLKTGPEGEQFF.